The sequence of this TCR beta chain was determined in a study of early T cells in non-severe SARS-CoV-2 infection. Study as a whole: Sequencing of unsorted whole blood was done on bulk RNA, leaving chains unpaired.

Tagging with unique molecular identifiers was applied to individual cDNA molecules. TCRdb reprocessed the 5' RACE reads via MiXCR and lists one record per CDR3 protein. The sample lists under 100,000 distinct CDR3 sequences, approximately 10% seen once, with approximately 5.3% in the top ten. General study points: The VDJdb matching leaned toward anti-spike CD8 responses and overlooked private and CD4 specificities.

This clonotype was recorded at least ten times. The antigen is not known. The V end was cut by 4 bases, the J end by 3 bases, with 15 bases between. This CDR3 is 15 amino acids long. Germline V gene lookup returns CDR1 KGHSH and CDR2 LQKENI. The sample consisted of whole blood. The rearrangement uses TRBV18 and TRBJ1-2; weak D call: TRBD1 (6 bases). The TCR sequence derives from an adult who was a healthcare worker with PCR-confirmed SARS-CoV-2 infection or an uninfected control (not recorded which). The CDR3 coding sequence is TGTGCCAGCTCACAGTCCACGGGGGCGGACTATGGCTACACCTTC. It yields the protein CASSQSTGADYGYTF.